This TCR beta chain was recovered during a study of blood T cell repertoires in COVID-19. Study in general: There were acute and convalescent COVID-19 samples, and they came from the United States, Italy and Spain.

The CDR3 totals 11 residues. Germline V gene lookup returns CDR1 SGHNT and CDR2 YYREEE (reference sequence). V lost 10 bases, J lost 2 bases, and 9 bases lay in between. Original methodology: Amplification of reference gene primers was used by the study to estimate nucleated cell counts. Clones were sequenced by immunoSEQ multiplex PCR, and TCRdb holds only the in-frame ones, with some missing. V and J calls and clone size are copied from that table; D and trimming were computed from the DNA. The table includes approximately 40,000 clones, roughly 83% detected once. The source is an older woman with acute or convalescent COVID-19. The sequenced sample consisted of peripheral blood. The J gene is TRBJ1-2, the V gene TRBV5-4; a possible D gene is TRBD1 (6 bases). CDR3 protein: CAGRGNYGYTF. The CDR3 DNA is TGTGCCGGGAGGGGGAACTATGGCTACACCTTC.